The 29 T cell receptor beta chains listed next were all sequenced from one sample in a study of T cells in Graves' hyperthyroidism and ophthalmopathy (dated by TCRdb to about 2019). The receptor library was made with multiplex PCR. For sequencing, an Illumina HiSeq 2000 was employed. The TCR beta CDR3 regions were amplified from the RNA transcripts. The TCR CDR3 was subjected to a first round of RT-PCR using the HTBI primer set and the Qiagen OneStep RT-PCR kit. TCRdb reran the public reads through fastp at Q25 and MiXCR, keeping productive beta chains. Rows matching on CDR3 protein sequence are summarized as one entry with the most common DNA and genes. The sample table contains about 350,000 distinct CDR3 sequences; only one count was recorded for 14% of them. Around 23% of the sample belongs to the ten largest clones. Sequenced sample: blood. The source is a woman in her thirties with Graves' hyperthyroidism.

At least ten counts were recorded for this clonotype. The CDR3 is CASSYRQGGTGELFF. The CDR3 nucleotides read TGTGCCAGCAGCTACCGACAGGGGGGCACCGGGGAGCTGTTTTTT. The J gene is TRBJ2-2, the V gene TRBV7-6, with TRBD1 matching over 9 bases. The V segment lost 4 bases and the J segment 4 bases; nucleotides outside the gene matches: 4. In germline, CDR1 is SGHVS, CDR2 FNYEAQ. CDR3 length: 15 amino acids.

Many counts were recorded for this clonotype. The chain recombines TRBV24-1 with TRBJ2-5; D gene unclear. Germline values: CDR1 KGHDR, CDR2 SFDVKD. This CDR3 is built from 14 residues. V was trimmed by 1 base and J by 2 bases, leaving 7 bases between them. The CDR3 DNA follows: TGTGCCACCAGTGATTTTCGGGTACAAGAGACCCAGTACTTC. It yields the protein CATSDFRVQETQYF.

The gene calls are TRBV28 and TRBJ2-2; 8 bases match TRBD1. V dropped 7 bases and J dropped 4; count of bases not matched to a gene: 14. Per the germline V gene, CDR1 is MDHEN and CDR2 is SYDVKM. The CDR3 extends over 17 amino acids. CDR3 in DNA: TGTGCCAGCAACCTATTCAGGGGGCTCTCCCCCACCGGGGAGCTGTTTTTT. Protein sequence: CASNLFRGLSPTGELFF.

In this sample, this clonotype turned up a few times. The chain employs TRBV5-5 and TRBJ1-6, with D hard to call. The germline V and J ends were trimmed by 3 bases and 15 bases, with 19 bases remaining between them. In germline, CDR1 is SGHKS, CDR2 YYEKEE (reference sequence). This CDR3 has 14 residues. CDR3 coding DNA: TGTGCCAGCAGCTCTTATGCAGGAGACCTCCACCTCCACTTT. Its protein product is CASSSYAGDLHLHF.

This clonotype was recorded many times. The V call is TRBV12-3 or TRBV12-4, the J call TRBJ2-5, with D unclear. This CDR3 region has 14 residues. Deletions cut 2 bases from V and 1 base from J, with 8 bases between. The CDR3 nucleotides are TGTGCCAGCAGTTTATCGGAACTCCAAGAGACCCAGTACTTC. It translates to CASSLSELQETQYF.

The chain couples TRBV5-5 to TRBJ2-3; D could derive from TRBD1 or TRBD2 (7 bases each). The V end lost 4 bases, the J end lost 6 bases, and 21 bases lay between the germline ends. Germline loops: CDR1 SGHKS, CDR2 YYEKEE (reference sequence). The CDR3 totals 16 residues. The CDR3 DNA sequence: TGTGCCAGCAGCACTGACAGGGAGGGAACCCGGGATACGCAGTATTTT. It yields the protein CASSTDREGTRDTQYF.

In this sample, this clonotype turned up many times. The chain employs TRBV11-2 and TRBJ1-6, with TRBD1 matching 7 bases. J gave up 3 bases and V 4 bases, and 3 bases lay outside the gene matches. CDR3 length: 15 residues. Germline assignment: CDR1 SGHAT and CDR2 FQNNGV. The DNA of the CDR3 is TGTGCCAGCAGCTGGACAGGACTCTATAATTCACCCCTCCACTTT. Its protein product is CASSWTGLYNSPLHF. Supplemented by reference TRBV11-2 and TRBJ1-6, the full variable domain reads EAGVAQSPRYKIIEKRQSVAFWCNPISGHATLYWYQQILGQGPKLLIQFQNNGVVDDSQLPKDRFSAERLKGVDSTLKIQPAKLEDSAVYLCASSWTGLYNSPLHFGNGTRLTVT.

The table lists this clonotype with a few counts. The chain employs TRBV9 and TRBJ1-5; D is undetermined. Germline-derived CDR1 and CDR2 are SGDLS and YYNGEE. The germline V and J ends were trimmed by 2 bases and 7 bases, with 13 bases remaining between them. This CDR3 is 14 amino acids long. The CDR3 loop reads CASSVGSVAQPQHF. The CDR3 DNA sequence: TGTGCCAGCAGCGTGGGGAGTGTCGCCCAGCCCCAGCATTTT.

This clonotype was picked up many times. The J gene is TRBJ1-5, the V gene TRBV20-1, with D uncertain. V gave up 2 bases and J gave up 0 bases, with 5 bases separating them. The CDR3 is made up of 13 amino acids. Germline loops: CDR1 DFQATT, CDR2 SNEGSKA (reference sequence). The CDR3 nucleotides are TGCAGTGCTAGACTGGATAGCAATCAGCCCCAGCATTTT. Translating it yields CSARLDSNQPQHF.

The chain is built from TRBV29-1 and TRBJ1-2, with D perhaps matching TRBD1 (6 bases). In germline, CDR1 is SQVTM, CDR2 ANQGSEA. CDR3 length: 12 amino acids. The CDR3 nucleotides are TGCTCCTCCAAGGAGGGGGGCTATGGCTACACCTTC. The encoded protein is CSSKEGGYGYTF.

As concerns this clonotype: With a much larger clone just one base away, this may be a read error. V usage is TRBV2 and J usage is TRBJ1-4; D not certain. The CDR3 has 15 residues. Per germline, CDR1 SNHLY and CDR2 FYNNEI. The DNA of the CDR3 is TGTGCCAGCAGTGAAGCCCGGGAGAATAATGAAGAACTGTTTTTT. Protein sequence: CASSEARENNEELFF.

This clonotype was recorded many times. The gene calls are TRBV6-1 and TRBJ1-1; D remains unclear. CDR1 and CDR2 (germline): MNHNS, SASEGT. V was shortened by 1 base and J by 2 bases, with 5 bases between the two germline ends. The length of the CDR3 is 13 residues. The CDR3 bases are TGTGCCAGCAGTGAAGTAGTTAACACTGAAGCTTTCTTT. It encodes CASSEVVNTEAFF.

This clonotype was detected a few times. This chain's CDR3 is CASSLSGGEGQPQHF. CDR3 nucleotide sequence: TGTGCCAGCAGTTTATCGGGGGGAGAGGGTCAGCCCCAGCATTTT. The V call is TRBV28, the J call TRBJ1-5; perhaps TRBD1 as D (5 bases). This CDR3 has 15 residues. V was cut by 1 base and J by 6 bases, with 13 bases left in between. The germline CDR1 and CDR2 sequences are MDHEN and SYDVKM.

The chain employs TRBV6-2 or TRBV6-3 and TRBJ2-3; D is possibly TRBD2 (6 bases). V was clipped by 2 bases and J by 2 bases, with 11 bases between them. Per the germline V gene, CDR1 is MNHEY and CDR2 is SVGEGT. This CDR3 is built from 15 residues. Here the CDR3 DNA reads TGTGCCAGCAGTTACATGGGACTCGTCACAGATACGCAGTATTTT. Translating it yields CASSYMGLVTDTQYF.

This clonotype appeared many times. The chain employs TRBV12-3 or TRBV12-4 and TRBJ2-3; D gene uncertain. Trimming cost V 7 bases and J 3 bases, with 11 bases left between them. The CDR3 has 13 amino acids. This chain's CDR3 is CASTTIRTDTQYF. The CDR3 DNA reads TGTGCCAGCACTACGATTAGGACAGATACGCAGTATTTT.

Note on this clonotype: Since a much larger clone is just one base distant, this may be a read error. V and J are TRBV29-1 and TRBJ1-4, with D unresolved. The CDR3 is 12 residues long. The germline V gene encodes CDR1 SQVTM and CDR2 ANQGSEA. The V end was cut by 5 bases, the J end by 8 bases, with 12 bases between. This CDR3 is CSVRRGREKLFF. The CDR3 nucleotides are TGCAGCGTTAGGCGGGGAAGGGAAAAACTGTTTTTT.

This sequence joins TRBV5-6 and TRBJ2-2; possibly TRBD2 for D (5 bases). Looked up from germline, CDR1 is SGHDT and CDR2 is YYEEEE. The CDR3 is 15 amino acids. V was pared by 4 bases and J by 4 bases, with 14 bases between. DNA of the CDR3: TGTGCCAGCAGCCTAGAGGGCTCGGTCACCGGGGAGCTGTTTTTT. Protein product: CASSLEGSVTGELFF.

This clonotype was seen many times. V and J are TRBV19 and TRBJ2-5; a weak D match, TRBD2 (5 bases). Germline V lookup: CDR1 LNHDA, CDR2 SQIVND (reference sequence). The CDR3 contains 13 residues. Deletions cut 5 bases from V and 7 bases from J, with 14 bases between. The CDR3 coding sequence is TGTGCCAGTAGTTCACGGGGAATTGTGACCCAGTACTTC. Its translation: CASSSRGIVTQYF.

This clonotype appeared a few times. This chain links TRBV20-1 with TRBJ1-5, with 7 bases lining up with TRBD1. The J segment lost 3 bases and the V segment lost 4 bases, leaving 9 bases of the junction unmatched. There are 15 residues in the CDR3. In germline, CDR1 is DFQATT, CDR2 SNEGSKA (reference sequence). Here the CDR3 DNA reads TGCAGTGCTACAGACAGGGAGACGGCCAATCAGCCCCAGCATTTT. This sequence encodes CSATDRETANQPQHF.

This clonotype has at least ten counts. The CDR3 loop is CASSPIRYEQYF. The CDR3 region has the DNA TGTGCCAGCAGCCCTATTAGGTACGAGCAGTACTTC. This sequence joins TRBV11-2 and TRBJ2-7; no definite D call. There are 12 residues in the CDR3. Germline V gene sequence: CDR1 SGHAT, CDR2 FQNNGV. V was cut by 5 bases and J by 4 bases, with 9 bases left in between.

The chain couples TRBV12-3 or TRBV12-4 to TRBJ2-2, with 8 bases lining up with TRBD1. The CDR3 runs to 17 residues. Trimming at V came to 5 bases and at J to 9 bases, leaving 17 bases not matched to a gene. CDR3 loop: CASSGRGGTGGNRELFF. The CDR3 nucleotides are TGTGCCAGCAGTGGTCGGGGCGGGACAGGCGGCAATAGGGAGCTGTTTTTT.

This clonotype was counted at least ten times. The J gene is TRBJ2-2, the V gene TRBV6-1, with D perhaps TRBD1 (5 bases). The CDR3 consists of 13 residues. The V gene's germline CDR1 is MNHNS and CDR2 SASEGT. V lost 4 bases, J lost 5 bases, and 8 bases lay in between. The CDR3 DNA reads TGTGCCAGCAGTGGGGGCCGGACCGGGGAGCTGTTTTTT. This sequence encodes CASSGGRTGELFF.

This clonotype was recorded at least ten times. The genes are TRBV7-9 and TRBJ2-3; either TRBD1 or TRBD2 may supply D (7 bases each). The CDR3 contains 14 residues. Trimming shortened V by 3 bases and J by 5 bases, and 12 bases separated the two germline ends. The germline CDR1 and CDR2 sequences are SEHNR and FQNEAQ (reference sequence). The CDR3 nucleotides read TGTGCCAGCAGCTTGGGAGGGGGCGGAGATACGCAGTATTTT. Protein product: CASSLGGGGDTQYF. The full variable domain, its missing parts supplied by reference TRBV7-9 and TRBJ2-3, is DTGVSQNPRHKITKRGQNVTFRCDPISEHNRLYWYRQTLGQGPEFLTYFQNEAQLEKSRLLSDRFSAERPKGSFSTLEIQRTEQGDSAMYLCASSLGGGGDTQYFGPGTRLTVL.

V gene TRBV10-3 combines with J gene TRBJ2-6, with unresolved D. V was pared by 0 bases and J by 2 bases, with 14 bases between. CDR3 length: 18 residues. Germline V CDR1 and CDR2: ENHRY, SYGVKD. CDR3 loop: CAISESPRKGTGANVLTF. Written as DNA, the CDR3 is TGTGCCATCAGTGAGTCCCCCCGAAAAGGAACTGGGGCCAACGTCCTGACTTTC.

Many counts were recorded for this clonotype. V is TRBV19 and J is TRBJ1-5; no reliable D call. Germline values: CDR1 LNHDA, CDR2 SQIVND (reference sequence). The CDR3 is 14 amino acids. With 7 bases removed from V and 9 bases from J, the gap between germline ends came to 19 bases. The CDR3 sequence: CASNPYGELAPQHF. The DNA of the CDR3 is TGTGCCAGTAACCCCTACGGGGAGCTAGCGCCCCAGCATTTT.

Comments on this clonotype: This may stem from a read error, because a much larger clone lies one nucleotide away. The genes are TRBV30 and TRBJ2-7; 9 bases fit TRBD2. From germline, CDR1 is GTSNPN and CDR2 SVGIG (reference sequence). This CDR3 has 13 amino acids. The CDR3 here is CAWRDSGRFERYF. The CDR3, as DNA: TGTGCCTGGAGAGATAGCGGGAGATTTGAGCGGTACTTC.

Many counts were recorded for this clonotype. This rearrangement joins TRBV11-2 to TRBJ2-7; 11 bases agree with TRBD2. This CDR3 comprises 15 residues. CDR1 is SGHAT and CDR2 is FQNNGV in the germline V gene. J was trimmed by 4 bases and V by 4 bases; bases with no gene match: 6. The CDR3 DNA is TGTGCCAGCAGCTCGAATAGCGGGAGGGCTTACGAGCAGTACTTC. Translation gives CASSSNSGRAYEQYF.

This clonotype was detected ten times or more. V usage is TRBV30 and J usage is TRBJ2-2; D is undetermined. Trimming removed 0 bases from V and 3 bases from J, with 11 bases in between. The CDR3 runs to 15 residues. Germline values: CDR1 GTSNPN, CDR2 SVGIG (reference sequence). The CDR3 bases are TGTGCCTGGAGTGTAGCCAAACGGGACACCGGGGAGCTGTTTTTT. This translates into CAWSVAKRDTGELFF.

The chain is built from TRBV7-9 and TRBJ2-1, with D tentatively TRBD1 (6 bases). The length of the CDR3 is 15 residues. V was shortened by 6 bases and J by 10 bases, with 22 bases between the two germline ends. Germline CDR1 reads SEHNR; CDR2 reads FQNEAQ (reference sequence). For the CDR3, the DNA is TGTGCCAGCAGTCTGACCGGGACCGGCGACAGGGAGCAGTTCTTC. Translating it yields CASSLTGTGDREQFF.